The clone carrying this T cell receptor (beta chain) has just one count. This sample was included in a study of shared clonotypes between healthy human individuals. Germline V CDR1 and CDR2: MNHEY, SVGAGI. The CDR3 is 12 residues long. V was clipped by 6 bases and J by 9 bases; unmatched bases: 7. Only in-frame clones appear in the TCRdb table, and some are missing; sequencing was by immunoSEQ multiplex PCR. The sample contains a few million clones, roughly 92% of which appear only once. The TCR sequence derives from a man between 18 and 35 years old in good health. Material: naive CD4+ T cells sorted from blood. Subset noted: CD45RA+ positively selected. The chain links TRBV6-5 to TRBJ1-1; 7 bases agree with TRBD1. CDR3 coding DNA: TGTGCCAGCAGCCGAGACAGGGTCAAAGCTTTCTTT. Translation: CASSRDRVKAFF.